This T cell receptor (beta chain) is from a study of T cells in Graves' hyperthyroidism and ophthalmopathy. Study observations and caveats: Researchers found most expanded thyroid clonotypes above 0.001 in blood as well.

Across 18 months, stable Graves' hyperthyroidism was marked by no progression to ophthalmopathy. Each patient was aged 18 to 65 and had newly diagnosed hyperthyroidism of under 2 months' duration. From more than 9.5 ml of fresh peripheral blood, PBMCs were isolated. RNA transcripts were the template for amplifying TCR beta CDR3 regions. When the TCR CDR3 underwent first-round RT-PCR, the HTBI primer set was used. TCRdb reprocessed the multiplex PCR reads with MiXCR, giving one entry per CDR3 protein. The sample yields approximately 510,000 distinct CDR3 sequences, around 21% seen once. Note on this clonotype: What it binds is unknown.

This sequence originates from a man between 18 and 35 years old with Graves' hyperthyroidism. The sample was blood.

The CDR3 DNA reads TGTGCCAGCAGGGAAAACAATCAGCCCCAGCATTTT. It is translated as CASRENNQPQHF. The V gene is TRBV12-3 or TRBV12-4, the J gene TRBJ1-5; D is ambiguous. Trimming left V 6 bases short and J 3 bases short, with 6 bases between. The CDR3 has 12 residues.